The sequence of this T cell receptor (beta chain) was determined in a study of graft-versus-host responses after intestinal transplantation (dated by TCRdb to the early 2020s). At the level of the whole study: The transplants that recipients got were multivisceral, liver-intestinal, or isolated intestinal. Every recipient was given anti-thymocyte globulin induction, then maintenance tacrolimus and steroids for roughly 3 years. After intestinal transplantation, graft-versus-host and host-versus-graft alloreactive T cell clones in the graft, circulation and bone marrow were tracked using bulk TCR-beta CDR3 sequencing. To identify alloreactive clones, pre-transplant mixed lymphocyte reaction products were sequenced and then compared with unstimulated pre-transplant donor and recipient T cells. Of the roughly 23 intestinal transplant recipients enrolled in the cohort, one of whom was a retransplant, a few patients without pretransplant specimens were excluded. A peak of at least 4% donor T cells among recipient peripheral blood mononuclear cells was the definition used for donor T cell macrochimerism. Instead of going to the commercial service, samples from a few later patients were sequenced in-house on an Illumina MiSeq and processed with MiXCR.

With regard to this clone: Which antigen it targets is not known. The sample holds no much larger clone one base away, and base qualities are not on file.

The paper as a whole reports these results and caveats: GvH clones were found in recipient bone marrow, and some of the GvH clones appeared earlier in ileal mucosa or blood, which is consistent with an intestinal mucosal origin. High GvH to HvG T cell clonal ratios were observed in the allografts of patients with donor T cell macrochimerism. Early after transplant, peak levels of circulating GvH clones were found to be associated with declines in HvG clones. The relatively low number and heterogeneity of intestinal transplant patients limited the conclusions.

Libraries came from the immunoSEQ multiplex PCR assay. High-throughput TCR-beta CDR3 sequencing of genomic DNA from most patients was performed by Adaptive Biotechnologies. The published analysis was carried out like this. TCR sequencing data for around 20 patients were retrieved from Adaptive's ImmunoSEQ software; a few other patients were processed with MiXCR and VDJtools. CDR3 nucleotide sequences shared between donor and recipient were removed because their origin could not be assigned. Alloreactive clones required at least 2-fold expansion over unstimulated cells and minimum CFSE-low frequency of 0.002% (template counts) or 0.001% (read counts). Clones were considered mappable if detected in sequenced pre-transplant spleen, lymph node, or MLR CFSE-low populations of the donor or recipient. Cumulative frequency of alloreactive clones was calculated as a percentage of all sequences weighted by copy number. Entries here come from immuneACCESS through TCRdb and include only in-frame sequences with V and J called. Some clones fail to appear in such tables; in the studies checked, an unresolved V gene covers under half of the shortfall, and the cause of the remainder is unknown. The V and J calls and clone size were taken over from that table, and D and trimming were inferred from the DNA. The sample contains about 6,800 clones, around 89% of them found a single time. The ten top clones hold over 4.5% of the sample.

Blood samples were collected up to 4 times in the first month after transplant and then at least monthly when available. Counted from cysteine to phenylalanine, this CDR3 has 13 amino acids. Kept here is only the CDR3 DNA, which spans 39 bases and is read in frame from base 1. For CDR1 and CDR2, the germline V gene (reference sequence) lists LNHDA and SQIVND. Here V drops 4 bases and J drops 3 bases, and the junction holds 3 bases not matched to any gene. The sample was PBMCs, taken 83 days after transplant. The sequence is built from TRBV19 and TRBJ2-7; 7 junctional bases match TRBD1. The source of this sequence is a human patient who received an intestinal transplant, so some T cells may come from the graft donor. The encoded CDR3 is CASSTSGGYEQYF. In nucleotides, the sequence is TGTGCCAGTAGTACGTCAGGGGGCTACGAGCAGTACTTC.